This entry lists 5 T cell receptor beta chains sequenced from one sample in a study of PD-1 blockade in classical Hodgkin lymphoma (dated by TCRdb to the early 2020s). Reading the label with the study, this specimen's time point is: cycle 1 day 1 (C1D1), immediately before nivolumab initiation. Every trial patient had relapsed following autologous stem cell transplantation, and prior brentuximab vedotin exposure was what differed among cohorts A, B and C. CD4+ T cells were purified from thawed PBMCs by magnetic negative selection with a Miltenyi CD4+ T cell isolation kit. The library was built by means of the immunoSEQ multiplex PCR assay. This is the immuneACCESS table as TCRdb keeps it, with only in-frame sequences that have V and J called. A part of the clones is gone; compared with another copy, unresolved V genes explain less than half, and the rest is unexplained. This sample lists thousands of clones; about 89% were detected once. The ten largest clones take up 25% to 35% of the sample.

The source material was CD4+ T cells from blood, sampled at baseline. These receptors were obtained from a human donor with classical Hodgkin lymphoma.

CDR3 sequence reads: CASSVLAGEQFF. The CDR3 DNA reads TGTGCCAGCAGCGTACTAGCCGGCGAGCAGTTCTTC. The chain links TRBV9 to TRBJ2-1, with a possible D match to TRBD2 (5 bases). Per germline, CDR1 SGDLS and CDR2 YYNGEE. V was pared by 1 base and J by 10 bases, with 9 bases between. The CDR3 loop spans 12 amino acids. The full variable domain, in which reference TRBV9 and TRBJ2-1 provide the parts outside the CDR3, is DSGVTQTPKHLITATGQRVTLRCSPRSGDLSVYWYQQSLDQGLQFLIQYYNGEERAKGNILERFSAQQFPDLHSELNLSSLELGDSALYFCASSVLAGEQFFGPGTRLTVL.

The chain combines TRBV2 with TRBJ1-3, with D possibly TRBD1 on 6 matching bases. In germline, CDR1 is SNHLY, CDR2 FYNNEI. The CDR3 is 15 residues long. The V end lost 7 bases, the J end lost 0 bases, and 13 bases lay between the germline ends. In DNA form, the CDR3 reads TGTGCCAGCAAAAGAGAGACAGGCTCTGGAAACACCATATATTTT. It yields the protein CASKRETGSGNTIYF.

The chain carries TRBV9 and TRBJ1-4; maybe TRBD1 (6 bases). Germline V gene lookup returns CDR1 SGDLS and CDR2 YYNGEE. The CDR3 sequence is 15 residues long. Trimming took off 4 bases at V and 5 bases at J, with 15 bases between the two ends. CDR3 DNA sequence: TGTGCCAGCAGCTACGACAGGAACGTAAATGAAAAACTGTTTTTT. This translates into CASSYDRNVNEKLFF.

V usage is TRBV30 and J usage is TRBJ1-4; TRBD1 aligns across 8 bases. The germline gives CDR1 GTSNPN, CDR2 SVGIG (reference sequence). With 2 bases clipped from V and 8 bases from J, the junction kept 7 bases outside the gene matches. There are 14 residues in the CDR3. CDR3 sequence reads: CAWSTGQEMEKLFF. The CDR3 bases are TGTGCCTGGAGTACGGGACAGGAAATGGAAAAACTGTTTTTT.

This clone was detected only a few times. The chain joins TRBV5-1 to TRBJ1-6; no clear D. The V gene lost 0 bases and the J gene lost 7 bases, with 8 bases spanning the gap. This CDR3 has 14 residues. Germline V lookup: CDR1 SGHRS, CDR2 YFSETQ. CDR3 protein: CASSLGYANSPLHF. As DNA, the CDR3 is TGCGCCAGCAGCTTGGGGTACGCGAATTCACCCCTCCACTTT. The variable domain in full, with the rest retrieved from reference TRBV5-1 and TRBJ1-6, is KAGVTQTPRYLIKTRGQQVTLSCSPISGHRSVSWYQQTPGQGLQFLFEYFSETQRNKGNFPGRFSGRQFSNSRSEMNVSTLELGDSALYLCASSLGYANSPLHFGNGTRLTVT.